The T cell receptor (beta chain) described here comes from a study of T cell repertoires in cytomegalovirus infection. This CDR3 contains 17 residues. J gave up 4 bases and V 6 bases, and 10 bases lay outside the gene matches. One entry per CDR3 protein, called by TCRdb with MiXCR from the reads. This sample has fewer than 550,000 distinct CDR3 sequences, with 30% to 40% found just once. Source material: PBMCs. V and J are TRBV12-3 or TRBV12-4 and TRBJ2-2, with 11 positions matching TRBD2. This clonotype was sampled from a human donor in good health (CMV status not recorded). Some clones in this sample may be carry-over from other donors' samples. The CDR3 region is CASSSPASGGFTGELFF. In DNA, the CDR3 is TGTGCCAGCAGCTCGCCGGCTAGCGGGGGGTTCACCGGGGAGCTGTTTTTT.